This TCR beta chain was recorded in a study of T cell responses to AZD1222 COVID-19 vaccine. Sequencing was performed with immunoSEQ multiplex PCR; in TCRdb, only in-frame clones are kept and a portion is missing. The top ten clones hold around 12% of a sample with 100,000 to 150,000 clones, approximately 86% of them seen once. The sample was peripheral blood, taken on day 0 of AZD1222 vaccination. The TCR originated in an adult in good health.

The CDR3 protein is CATGQGANTGELFF. DNA for the CDR3: TGTGCCACCGGGCAGGGGGCGAACACCGGGGAGCTGTTTTTT. The genes are TRBV19 and TRBJ2-2, with 7 positions matching TRBD1. The CDR3 is made up of 14 amino acids. Germline CDR1 reads LNHDA; CDR2 reads SQIVND (reference sequence). V trimming: 10 bases; J trimming: 0 bases; junction bases outside the gene matches: 5.